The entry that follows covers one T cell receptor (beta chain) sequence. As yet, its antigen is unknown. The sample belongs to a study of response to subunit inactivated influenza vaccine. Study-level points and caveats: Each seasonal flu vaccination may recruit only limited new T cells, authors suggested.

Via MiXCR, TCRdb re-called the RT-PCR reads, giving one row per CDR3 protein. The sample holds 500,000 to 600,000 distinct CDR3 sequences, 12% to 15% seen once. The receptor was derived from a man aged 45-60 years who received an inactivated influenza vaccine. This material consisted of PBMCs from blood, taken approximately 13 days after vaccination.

The CDR3 DNA reads as TGTGCCAGTAGTAGGGACAACGCAAAAACCTCTTCCTACGAGCAGTACTTC. As protein: CASSRDNAKTSSYEQYF. The V and J genes are TRBV19 and TRBJ2-7, with a possible D match to TRBD1 (6 bases). The CDR3 is 17 amino acids. Germline-derived CDR1 and CDR2 are LNHDA and SQIVND (reference sequence). Trimming removed 4 bases from V and 1 base from J, with 20 bases in between. The entire variable domain, with the rest obtained from reference TRBV19 and TRBJ2-7, is as follows: DGGITQSPKYLFRKEGQNVTLSCEQNLNHDAMYWYRQDPGQGLRLIYYSQIVNDFQKGDIAEGYSVSREKKESFPLTVTSAQKNPTAFYLCASSRDNAKTSSYEQYFGPGTRLTVT.